The present TCR beta chain was sequenced within a study of blood T cell repertoires in COVID-19. Study-wide background: The United States, Italy and Spain were the sources of the acute and convalescent COVID-19 samples. Sample material is recorded as cDNA or gDNA derived from T cells, B-cell-depleted T cells, or PBMCs.

This clone was counted a single time. In the original processing: Scientists estimated how many nucleated cells there were by amplifying reference gene primers. TCRdb keeps only in-frame clones here, not all; method: immunoSEQ multiplex PCR. That table supplies the V and J calls and clone size; D and trimming were determined from the DNA. Here the sample spans some 73,000 clones, 85% to 90% being singletons. Germline V gene lookup returns CDR1 LGHNA and CDR2 YSLEER. V was clipped by 2 bases and J by 5 bases; unmatched bases: 3. This CDR3 spans 15 amino acids. The TCR comes from a woman older than 75 with active or convalescent COVID-19. The chain has TRBV4-3 and TRBJ2-2, with 9 bases fitting TRBD1. The sample comprised peripheral blood. The chain's CDR3 is CASSQRDRVTGELFF. The CDR3 region has the DNA TGCGCCAGCAGCCAACGGGACAGGGTAACCGGGGAGCTGTTTTTT.